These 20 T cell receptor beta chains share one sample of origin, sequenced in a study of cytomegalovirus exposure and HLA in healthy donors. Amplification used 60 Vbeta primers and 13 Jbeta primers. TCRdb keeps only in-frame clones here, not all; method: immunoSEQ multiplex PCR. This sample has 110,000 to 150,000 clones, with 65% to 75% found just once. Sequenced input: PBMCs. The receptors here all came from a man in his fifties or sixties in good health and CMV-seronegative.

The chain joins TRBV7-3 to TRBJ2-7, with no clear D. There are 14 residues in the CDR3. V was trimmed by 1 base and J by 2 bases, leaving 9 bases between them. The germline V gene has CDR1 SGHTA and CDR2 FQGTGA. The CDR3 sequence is CASSLSAVTYEQYF. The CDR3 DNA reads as TGTGCCAGCAGCTTAAGCGCGGTGACCTACGAGCAGTACTTC.

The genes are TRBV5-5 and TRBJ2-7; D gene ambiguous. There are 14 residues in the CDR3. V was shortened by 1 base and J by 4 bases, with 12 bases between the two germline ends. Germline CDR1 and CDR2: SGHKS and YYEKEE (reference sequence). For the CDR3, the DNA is TGTGCCAGCAGCTTGCGGGTTGGGTGGTACGAGCAGTACTTC. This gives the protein CASSLRVGWYEQYF.

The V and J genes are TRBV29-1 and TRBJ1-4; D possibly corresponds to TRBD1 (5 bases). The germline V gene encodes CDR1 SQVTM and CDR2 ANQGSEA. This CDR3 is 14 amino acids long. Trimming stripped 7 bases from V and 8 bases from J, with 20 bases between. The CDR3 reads CSADRGTPGEKLFF. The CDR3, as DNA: TGCAGCGCCGACCGGGGGACTCCCGGGGAAAAACTGTTTTTT.

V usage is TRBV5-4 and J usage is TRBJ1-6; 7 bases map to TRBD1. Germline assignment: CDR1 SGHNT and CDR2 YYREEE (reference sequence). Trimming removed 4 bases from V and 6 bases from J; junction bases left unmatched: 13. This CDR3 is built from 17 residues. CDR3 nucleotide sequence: TGTGCCAGCAGCCCGGGACAGACGTACTTGCGTAATTCACCCCTCCACTTT. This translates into CASSPGQTYLRNSPLHF.

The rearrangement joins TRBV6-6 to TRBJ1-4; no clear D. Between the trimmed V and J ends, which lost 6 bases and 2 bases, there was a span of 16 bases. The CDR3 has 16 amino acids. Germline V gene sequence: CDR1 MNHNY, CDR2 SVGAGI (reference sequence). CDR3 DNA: TGTGCCAGCAGCCAACAGCAGGCTGCGACTAATGAAAAACTGTTTTTT. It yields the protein CASSQQQAATNEKLFF.

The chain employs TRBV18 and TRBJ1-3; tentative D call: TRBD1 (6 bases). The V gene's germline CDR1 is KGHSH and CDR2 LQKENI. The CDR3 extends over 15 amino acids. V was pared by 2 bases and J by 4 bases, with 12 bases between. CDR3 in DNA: TGTGCCAGCTCACCATTACGACAGGAGGGAAACACCATATATTTT. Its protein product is CASSPLRQEGNTIYF.

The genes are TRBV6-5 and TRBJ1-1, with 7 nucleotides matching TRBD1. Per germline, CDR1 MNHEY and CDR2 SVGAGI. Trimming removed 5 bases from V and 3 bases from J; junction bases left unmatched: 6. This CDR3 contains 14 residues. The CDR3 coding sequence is TGTGCCAGCAGTACCGGGACAGACTACACTGAAGCTTTCTTT. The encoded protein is CASSTGTDYTEAFF.

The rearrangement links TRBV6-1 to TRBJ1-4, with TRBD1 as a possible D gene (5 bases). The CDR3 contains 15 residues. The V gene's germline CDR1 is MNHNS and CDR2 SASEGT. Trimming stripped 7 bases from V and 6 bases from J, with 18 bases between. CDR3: CASTPTGAGDEKLFF. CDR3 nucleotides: TGTGCCAGCACCCCGACTGGGGCCGGAGATGAAAAACTGTTTTTT.

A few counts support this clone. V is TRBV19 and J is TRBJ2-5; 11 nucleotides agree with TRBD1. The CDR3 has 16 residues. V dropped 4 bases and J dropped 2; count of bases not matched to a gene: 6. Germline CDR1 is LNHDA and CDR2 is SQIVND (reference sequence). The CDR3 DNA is TGTGCCAGTAGTACCCGGGACAGGGGGAGTCAAGAGACCCAGTACTTC. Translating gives CASSTRDRGSQETQYF.

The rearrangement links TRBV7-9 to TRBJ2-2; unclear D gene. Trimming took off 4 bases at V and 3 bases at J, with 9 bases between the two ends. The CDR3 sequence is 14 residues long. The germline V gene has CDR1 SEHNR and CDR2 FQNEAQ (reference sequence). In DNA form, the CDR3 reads TGTGCCAGCAGCTCACGGAGAGACACCGGGGAGCTGTTTTTT. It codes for CASSSRRDTGELFF.

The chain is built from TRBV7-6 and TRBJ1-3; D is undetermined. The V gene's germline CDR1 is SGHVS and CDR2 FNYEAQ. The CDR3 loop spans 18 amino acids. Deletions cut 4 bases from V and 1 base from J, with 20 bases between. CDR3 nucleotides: TGTGCCAGCAGCTCGGCCTCGCTTGGGCAGCCATCTGGAAACACCATATATTTT. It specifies CASSSASLGQPSGNTIYF.

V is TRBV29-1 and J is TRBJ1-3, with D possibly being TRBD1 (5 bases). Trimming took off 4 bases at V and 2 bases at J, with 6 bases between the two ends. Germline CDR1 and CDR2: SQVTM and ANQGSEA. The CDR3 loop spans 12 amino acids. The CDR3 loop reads CSVGGAGNTIYF. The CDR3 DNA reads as TGCAGCGTTGGGGGGGCTGGAAACACCATATATTTT.

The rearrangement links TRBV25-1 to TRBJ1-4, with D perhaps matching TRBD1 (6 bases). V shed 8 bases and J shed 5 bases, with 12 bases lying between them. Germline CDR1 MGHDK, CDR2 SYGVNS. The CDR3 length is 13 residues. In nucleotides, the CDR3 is TGTGCCAGCGGACAGAGGCCAAATGAAAAACTGTTTTTT. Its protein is CASGQRPNEKLFF.

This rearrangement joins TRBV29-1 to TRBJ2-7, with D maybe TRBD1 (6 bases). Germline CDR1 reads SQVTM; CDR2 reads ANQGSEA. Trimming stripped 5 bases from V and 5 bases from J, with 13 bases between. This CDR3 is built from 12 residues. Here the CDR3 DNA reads TGCAGCGTTCGAACTCCAGGGGACGAGCAGTACTTC. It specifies CSVRTPGDEQYF.

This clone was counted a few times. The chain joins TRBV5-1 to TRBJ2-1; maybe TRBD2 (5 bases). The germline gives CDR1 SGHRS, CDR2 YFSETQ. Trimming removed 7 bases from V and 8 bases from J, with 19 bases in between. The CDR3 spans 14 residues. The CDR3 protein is CASRGRVVLDEQFF. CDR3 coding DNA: TGCGCCAGCCGGGGAAGGGTTGTCCTTGATGAGCAGTTCTTC. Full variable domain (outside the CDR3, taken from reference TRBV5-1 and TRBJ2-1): KAGVTQTPRYLIKTRGQQVTLSCSPISGHRSVSWYQQTPGQGLQFLFEYFSETQRNKGNFPGRFSGRQFSNSRSEMNVSTLELGDSALYLCASRGRVVLDEQFFGPGTRLTVL.

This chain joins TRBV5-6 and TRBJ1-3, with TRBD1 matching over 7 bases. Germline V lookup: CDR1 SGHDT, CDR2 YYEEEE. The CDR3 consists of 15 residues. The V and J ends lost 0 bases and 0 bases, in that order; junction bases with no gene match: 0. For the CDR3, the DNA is TGTGCCAGCAGCTTGGACAGGGGCTCTGGAAACACCATATATTTT. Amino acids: CASSLDRGSGNTIYF.

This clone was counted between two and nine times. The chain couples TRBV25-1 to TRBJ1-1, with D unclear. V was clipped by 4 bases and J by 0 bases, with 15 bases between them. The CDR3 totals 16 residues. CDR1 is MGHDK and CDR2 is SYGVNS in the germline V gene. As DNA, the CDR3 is TGTGCCAGCAGTGGAGGGTGGGGTCCGATGAACACTGAAGCTTTCTTT. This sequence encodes CASSGGWGPMNTEAFF. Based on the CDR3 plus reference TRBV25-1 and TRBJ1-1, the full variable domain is EADIYQTPRYLVIGTGKKITLECSQTMGHDKMYWYQQDPGMELHLIHYSYGVNSTEKGDLSSESTVSRIRTEHFPLTLESARPSHTSQYLCASSGGWGPMNTEAFFGQGTRLTVV.

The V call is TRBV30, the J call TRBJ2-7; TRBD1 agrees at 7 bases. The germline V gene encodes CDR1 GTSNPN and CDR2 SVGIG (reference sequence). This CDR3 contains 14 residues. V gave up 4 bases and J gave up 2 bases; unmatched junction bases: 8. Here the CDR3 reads CAWKGASITYEQYF. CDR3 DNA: TGTGCCTGGAAGGGGGCCAGTATCACCTACGAGCAGTACTTC.

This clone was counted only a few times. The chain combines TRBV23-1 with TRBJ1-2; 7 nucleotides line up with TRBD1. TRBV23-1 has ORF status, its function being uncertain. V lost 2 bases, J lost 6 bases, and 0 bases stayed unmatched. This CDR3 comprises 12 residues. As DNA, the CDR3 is TGCGCCAGCAGTCAAAGGGGGCATGGCTACACCTTC. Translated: CASSQRGHGYTF.

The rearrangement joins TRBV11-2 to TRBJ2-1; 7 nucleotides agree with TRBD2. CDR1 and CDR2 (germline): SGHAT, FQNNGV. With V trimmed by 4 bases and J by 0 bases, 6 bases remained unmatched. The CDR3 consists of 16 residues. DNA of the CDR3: TGTGCCAGCAGCTCCGGGACTATGAGCTCCTACAATGAGCAGTTCTTC. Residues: CASSSGTMSSYNEQFF.